This T cell receptor (beta chain) was documented in a study of OX40 agonist ivuxolimab in advanced cancers. The data were produced by immunoSEQ multiplex PCR, yet TCRdb's version contains in-frame clones alone and is incomplete. The sample comprises approximately 70,000 clones, just over 85% of which are singletons, and 8% to 10% rests with the top ten. The ends were cut back, 2 bases at V and 5 bases at J, with 10 bases in the middle. Per the germline V gene, CDR1 is SGHTA and CDR2 is FQGNSA. CDR3 length: 14 residues. This clone has more than one count but fewer than ten. The chain links TRBV7-2 to TRBJ1-5; D unresolved. Sequences were derived from CD4+ or CD8+ T cells sorted from blood, sampled in a trial of the OX40 agonist ivuxolimab. The receptor was derived from an adult with an advanced solid tumor such as melanoma, head and neck, liver or kidney cancer. The CDR3 DNA follows: TGTGCCAGCAGCTTAATCGGGAAAGATCAGCCCCAGCATTTT. This codes for CASSLIGKDQPQHF.